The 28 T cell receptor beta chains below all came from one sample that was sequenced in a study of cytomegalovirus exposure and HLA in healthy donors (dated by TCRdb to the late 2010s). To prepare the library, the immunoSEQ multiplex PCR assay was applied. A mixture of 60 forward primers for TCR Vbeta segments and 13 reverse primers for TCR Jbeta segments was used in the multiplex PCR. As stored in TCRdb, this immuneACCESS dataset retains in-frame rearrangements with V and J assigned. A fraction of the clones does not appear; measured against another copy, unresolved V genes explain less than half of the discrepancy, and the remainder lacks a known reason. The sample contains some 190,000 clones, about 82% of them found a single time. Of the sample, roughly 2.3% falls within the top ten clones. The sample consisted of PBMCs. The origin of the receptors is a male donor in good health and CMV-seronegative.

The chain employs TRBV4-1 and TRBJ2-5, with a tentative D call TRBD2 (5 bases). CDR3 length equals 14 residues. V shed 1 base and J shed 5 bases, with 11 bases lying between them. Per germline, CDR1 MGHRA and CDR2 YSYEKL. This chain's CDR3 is CASSQGGFRETQYF. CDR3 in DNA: TGCGCCAGCAGCCAAGGCGGGTTTCGGGAGACCCAGTACTTC.

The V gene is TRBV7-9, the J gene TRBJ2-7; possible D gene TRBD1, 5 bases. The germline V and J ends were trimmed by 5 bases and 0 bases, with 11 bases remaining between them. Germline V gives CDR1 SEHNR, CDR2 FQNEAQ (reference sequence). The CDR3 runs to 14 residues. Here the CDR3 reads CASSIRDNSYEQYF. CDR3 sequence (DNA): TGTGCCAGCAGCATCAGGGATAACTCCTACGAGCAGTACTTC.

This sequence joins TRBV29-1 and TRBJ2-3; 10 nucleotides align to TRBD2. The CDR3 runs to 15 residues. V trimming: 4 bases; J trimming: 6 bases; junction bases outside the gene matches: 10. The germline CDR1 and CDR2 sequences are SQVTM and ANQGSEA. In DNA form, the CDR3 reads TGCAGCGTTGGGCTTCTGAAGCGGGAGGGCGATACGCAGTATTTT. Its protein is CSVGLLKREGDTQYF.

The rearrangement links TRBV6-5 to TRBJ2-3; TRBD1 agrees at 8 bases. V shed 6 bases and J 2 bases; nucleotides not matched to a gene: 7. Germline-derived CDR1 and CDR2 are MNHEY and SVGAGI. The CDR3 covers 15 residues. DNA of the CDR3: TGTGCCAGCAGCCCTAGGACAGGGCACACAGATACGCAGTATTTT. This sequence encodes CASSPRTGHTDTQYF.

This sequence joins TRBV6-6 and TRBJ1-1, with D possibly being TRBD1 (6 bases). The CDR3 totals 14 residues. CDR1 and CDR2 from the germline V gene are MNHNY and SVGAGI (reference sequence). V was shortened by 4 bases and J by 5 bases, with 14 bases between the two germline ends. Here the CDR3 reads CASSLGGGVTEAFF. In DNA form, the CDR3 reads TGTGCCAGCAGTTTAGGGGGAGGGGTGACTGAAGCTTTCTTT.

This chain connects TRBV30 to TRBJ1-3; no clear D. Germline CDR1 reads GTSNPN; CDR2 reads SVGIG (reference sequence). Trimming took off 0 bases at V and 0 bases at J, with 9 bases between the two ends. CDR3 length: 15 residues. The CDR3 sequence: CAWSVRSGSGNTIYF. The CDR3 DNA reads TGTGCCTGGAGTGTACGGTCGGGCTCTGGAAACACCATATATTTT.

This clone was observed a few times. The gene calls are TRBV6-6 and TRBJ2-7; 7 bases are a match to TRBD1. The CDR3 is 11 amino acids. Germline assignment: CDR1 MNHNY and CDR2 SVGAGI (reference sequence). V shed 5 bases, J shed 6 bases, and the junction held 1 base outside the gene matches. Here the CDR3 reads CASSPGGEQYF. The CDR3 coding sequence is TGTGCCAGCAGTCCAGGGGGCGAGCAGTACTTC.

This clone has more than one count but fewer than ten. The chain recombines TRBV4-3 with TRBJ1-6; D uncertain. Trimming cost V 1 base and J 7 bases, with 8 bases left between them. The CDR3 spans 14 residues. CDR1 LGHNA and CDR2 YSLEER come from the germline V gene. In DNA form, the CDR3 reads TGCGCCAGCAGCCAAGGGCCGGGAAATTCACCCCTCCACTTT. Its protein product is CASSQGPGNSPLHF.

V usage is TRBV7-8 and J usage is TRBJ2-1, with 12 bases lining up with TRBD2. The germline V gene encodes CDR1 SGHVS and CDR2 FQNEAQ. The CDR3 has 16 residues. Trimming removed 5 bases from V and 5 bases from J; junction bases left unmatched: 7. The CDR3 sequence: CASSGGTSGLDNEQFF. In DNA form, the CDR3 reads TGTGCCAGCAGCGGGGGGACTAGCGGGCTAGACAATGAGCAGTTCTTC.

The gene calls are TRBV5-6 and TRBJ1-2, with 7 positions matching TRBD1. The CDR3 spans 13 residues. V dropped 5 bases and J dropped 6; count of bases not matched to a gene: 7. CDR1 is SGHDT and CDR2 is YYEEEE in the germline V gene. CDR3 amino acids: CASSVDRVNGYTF. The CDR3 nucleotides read TGTGCCAGCAGTGTTGACAGGGTTAATGGCTACACCTTC.

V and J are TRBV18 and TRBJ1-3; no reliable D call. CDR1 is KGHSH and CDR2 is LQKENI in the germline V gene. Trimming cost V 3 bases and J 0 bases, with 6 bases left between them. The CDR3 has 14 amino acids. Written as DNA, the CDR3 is TGTGCCAGCTCACCTTCCAACTCTGGAAACACCATATATTTT. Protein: CASSPSNSGNTIYF. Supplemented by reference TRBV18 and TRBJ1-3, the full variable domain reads NAGVMQNPRHLVRRRGQEARLRCSPMKGHSHVYWYRQLPEEGLKFMVYLQKENIIDESGMPKERFSAEFPKEGPSILRIQQVVRGDSAAYFCASSPSNSGNTIYFGEGSWLTVV.

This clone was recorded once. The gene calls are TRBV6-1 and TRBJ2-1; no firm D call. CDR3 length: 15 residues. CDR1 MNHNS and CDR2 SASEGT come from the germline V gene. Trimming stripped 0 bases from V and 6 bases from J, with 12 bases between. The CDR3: CASSEAETWANEQFF. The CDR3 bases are TGTGCCAGCAGTGAAGCGGAAACTTGGGCCAATGAGCAGTTCTTC.

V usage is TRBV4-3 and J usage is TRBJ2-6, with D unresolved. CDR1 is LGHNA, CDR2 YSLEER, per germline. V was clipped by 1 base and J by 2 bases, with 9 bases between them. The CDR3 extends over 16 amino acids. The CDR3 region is CASSQVRETGANVLTF. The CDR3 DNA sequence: TGCGCCAGCAGCCAAGTCCGCGAAACTGGGGCCAACGTCCTGACTTTC.

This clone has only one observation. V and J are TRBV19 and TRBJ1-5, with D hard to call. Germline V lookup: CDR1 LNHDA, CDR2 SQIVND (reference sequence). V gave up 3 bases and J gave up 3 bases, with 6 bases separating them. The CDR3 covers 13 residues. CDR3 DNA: TGTGCCAGTAGTATGGGCAACAATCAGCCCCAGCATTTT. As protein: CASSMGNNQPQHF.

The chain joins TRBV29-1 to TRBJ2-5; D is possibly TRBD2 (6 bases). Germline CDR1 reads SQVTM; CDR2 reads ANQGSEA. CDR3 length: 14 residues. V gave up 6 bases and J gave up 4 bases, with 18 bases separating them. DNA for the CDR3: TGCAGCGTAGCCGGGACGGGGGTCCGAGAGACCCAGTACTTC. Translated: CSVAGTGVRETQYF.

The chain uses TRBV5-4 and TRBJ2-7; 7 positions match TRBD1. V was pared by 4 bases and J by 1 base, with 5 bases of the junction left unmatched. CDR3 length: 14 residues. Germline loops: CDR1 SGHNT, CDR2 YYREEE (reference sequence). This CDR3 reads CASSPGQTSYEQYF. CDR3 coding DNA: TGTGCCAGCAGCCCGGGACAGACGTCCTACGAGCAGTACTTC.

The CDR3, as DNA: TGTGCCAGCAGCACGACCGGGACAGGGCCTACAGATACGCAGTATTTT. The encoded protein is CASSTTGTGPTDTQYF. V usage is TRBV7-9 and J usage is TRBJ2-3; TRBD1 agrees at 9 bases. This CDR3 has 16 residues. V lost 5 bases, J lost 3 bases, and 9 bases stayed unmatched. Germline assignment: CDR1 SEHNR and CDR2 FQNEAQ (reference sequence).

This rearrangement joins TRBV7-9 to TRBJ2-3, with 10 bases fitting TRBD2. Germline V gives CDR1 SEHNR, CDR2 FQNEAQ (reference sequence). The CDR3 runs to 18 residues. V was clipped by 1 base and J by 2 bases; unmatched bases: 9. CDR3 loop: CASSLVKTSGEDTDTQYF. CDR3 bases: TGTGCCAGCAGCTTAGTAAAAACTAGCGGGGAAGACACAGATACGCAGTATTTT.

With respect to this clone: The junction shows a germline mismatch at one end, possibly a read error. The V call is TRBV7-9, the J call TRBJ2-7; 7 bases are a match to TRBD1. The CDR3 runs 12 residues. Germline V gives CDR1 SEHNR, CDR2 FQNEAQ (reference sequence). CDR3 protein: CSSSPWDSQQYF. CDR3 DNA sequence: TGTTCCAGCAGCCCATGGGACAGCCAGCAGTACTTC.

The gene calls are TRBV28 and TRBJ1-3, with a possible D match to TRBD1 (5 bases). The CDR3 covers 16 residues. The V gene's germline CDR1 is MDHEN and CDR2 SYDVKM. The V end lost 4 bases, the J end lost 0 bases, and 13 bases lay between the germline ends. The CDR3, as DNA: TGTGCCAGCAGTTCCCCCTCCGGGGGCTCTGGAAACACCATATATTTT. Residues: CASSSPSGGSGNTIYF.

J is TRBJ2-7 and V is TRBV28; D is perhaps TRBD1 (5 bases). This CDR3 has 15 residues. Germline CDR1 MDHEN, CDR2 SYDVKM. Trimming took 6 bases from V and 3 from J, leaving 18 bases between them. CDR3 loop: CASSPPQGGIYEQYF. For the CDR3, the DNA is TGTGCCAGCAGCCCCCCGCAGGGCGGAATCTACGAGCAGTACTTC.

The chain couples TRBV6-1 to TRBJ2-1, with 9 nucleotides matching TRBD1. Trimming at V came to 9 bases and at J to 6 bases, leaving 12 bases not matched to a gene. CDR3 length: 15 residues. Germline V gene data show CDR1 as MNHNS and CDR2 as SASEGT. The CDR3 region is CASFTPGQGFNEQFF. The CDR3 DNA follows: TGTGCCAGTTTTACCCCGGGACAGGGCTTCAATGAGCAGTTCTTC.

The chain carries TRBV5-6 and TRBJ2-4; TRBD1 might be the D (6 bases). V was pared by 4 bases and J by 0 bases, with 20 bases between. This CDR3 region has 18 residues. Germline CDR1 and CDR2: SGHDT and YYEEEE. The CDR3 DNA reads TGTGCCAGCAGCCACCCCCGGACAGCGACACTAGCCAAAAACATTCAGTACTTC. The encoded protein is CASSHPRTATLAKNIQYF.

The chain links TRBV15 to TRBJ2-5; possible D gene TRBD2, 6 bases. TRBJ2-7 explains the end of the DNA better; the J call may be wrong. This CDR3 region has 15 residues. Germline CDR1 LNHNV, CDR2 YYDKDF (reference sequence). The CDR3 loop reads CATSRDDGSSYEQYF. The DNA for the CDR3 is TGTGCCACCAGCAGAGACGACGGGAGCTCCTACGAGCAGTACTTC.

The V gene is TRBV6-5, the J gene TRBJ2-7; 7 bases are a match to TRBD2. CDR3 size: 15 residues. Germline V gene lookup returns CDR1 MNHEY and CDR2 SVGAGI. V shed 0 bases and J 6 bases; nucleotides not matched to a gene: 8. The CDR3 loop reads CASSYSNGGEGEQYF. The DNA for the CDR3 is TGTGCCAGCAGTTACTCGAATGGGGGGGAGGGCGAGCAGTACTTC.

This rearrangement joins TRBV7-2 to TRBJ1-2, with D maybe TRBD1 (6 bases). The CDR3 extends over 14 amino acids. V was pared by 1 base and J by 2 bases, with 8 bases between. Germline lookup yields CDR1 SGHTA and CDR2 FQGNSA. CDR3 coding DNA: TGTGCCAGCAGCTTAGGGGGGCGCAACTATGGCTACACCTTC. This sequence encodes CASSLGGRNYGYTF.

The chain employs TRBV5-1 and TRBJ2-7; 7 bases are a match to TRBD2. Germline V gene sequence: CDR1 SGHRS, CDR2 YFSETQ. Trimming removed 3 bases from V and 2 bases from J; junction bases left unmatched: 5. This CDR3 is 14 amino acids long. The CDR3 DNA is TGCGCCAGCAGCTCCGCTCGGGGGGCCTACGAGCAGTACTTC. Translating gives CASSSARGAYEQYF.

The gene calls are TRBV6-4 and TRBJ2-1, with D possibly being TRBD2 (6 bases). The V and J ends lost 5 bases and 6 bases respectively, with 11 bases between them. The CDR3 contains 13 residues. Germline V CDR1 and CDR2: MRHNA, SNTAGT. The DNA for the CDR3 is TGTGCCAGCAGTCGGTCGGGGGTCAATGAGCAGTTCTTC. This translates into CASSRSGVNEQFF.